The rows below give T cell receptor beta chains drawn from one sample of a study of identical twins. TCRdb re-derived calls from the 5' RACE reads in MiXCR, one entry per CDR3 protein. The sample lists approximately 280,000 distinct CDR3 sequences, approximately 8% occurring once. Another study also made use of these data, one on yellow fever vaccine responses in identical twins.

The specimen was memory (CD45RO+) T cells sorted from blood. The source of these receptors is a woman aged 18-29 years in good health. Both conserved end residues are part of each CDR3. D genes are given only for firm matches. The size field is filled for only some rows; it gives once, few, many or a size class.

v_call,j_call,clone_size,d_call,cdr3_aa,cdr3_nt
TRBV12-3/TRBV12-4,TRBJ2-3,many,TRBD2,CASSSRTSGTDTQYF,TGTGCCAGCAGTTCACGGACTAGCGGGACAGATACGCAGTATTTT
TRBV15,TRBJ2-4,few,NA,CATSREITAELAKNIQYF,TGTGCCACCAGCAGAGAGATCACGGCAGAACTAGCCAAAAACATTCAGTACTTC
TRBV19,TRBJ2-2,many,TRBD1,CASSIGTGGSGELFF,TGTGCCAGTAGTATCGGGACAGGAGGGTCCGGGGAGCTGTTTTTT
TRBV2,TRBJ2-1,NA,NA,CASSEGTTHSYNEQFF,TGTGCCAGCAGTGAAGGGACTACCCACTCCTACAATGAGCAGTTCTTC
TRBV18,TRBJ1-1,NA,TRBD1,CASSPGTGGRVRTEAFF,TGTGCCAGCTCACCAGGGACAGGGGGTAGAGTTCGTACTGAAGCTTTCTTT
TRBV12-3/TRBV12-4,TRBJ2-3,many,TRBD1,CASSLQGGTDTQYF,TGTGCCAGCAGCCTTCAGGGGGGCACAGATACGCAGTATTTT
TRBV27,TRBJ2-3,NA,NA,CASSPTRADTQYF,TGTGCCAGCAGTCCTACTAGGGCAGATACGCAGTATTTT
TRBV20-1,TRBJ2-1,many,TRBD2,CSATPLTAGRNEQFF,TGCAGTGCTACCCCCCTCACAGCGGGGAGGAATGAGCAGTTCTTC
TRBV4-2,TRBJ2-5,NA,NA,CASSQDRNGGQETQYF,TGTGCCAGCAGCCAAGATCGTAACGGGGGCCAAGAGACCCAGTACTTC
TRBV5-1,TRBJ1-2,many,TRBD1,CASSLDTTGSGGYTF,TGCGCCAGCAGCTTGGACACGACAGGGAGTGGTGGCTACACCTTC
TRBV11-1,TRBJ1-1,few,NA,CASSKNGGIALGNTEAFF,TGTGCCAGCAGCAAAAATGGGGGAATAGCGTTGGGGAACACTGAAGCTTTCTTT
TRBV24-1,TRBJ2-1,NA,NA,CATSEDFPRVGSYNEQFF,TGTGCCACCAGTGAAGACTTCCCCCGGGTCGGCTCCTACAATGAGCAGTTCTTC
TRBV28,TRBJ2-5,few,NA,CASSRTLIQETQYF,TGTGCCAGCAGTCGGACCTTAATCCAAGAGACCCAGTACTTC
TRBV18,TRBJ1-2,few,NA,CASSPIKGNGYTF,TGTGCCAGCTCACCCATAAAGGGGAATGGCTACACCTTC
TRBV12-5,TRBJ2-7,few,TRBD2,CASGFASGMYEQYF,TGTGCTAGTGGTTTCGCTAGCGGGATGTACGAGCAGTACTTC
TRBV12-3/TRBV12-4,TRBJ2-3,NA,TRBD2,CASSFSPGREVGTDTQYF,TGTGCCAGCAGTTTTTCCCCCGGGCGGGAGGTAGGCACAGATACGCAGTATTTT
TRBV12-3/TRBV12-4,TRBJ2-3,many,TRBD2,CASRRESGRDTQYF,TGTGCCAGCAGGCGGGAGTCGGGGCGGGATACGCAGTATTTT
TRBV7-3,TRBJ2-2,NA,NA,CASSLGGENTGELFF,TGTGCCAGCAGCTTAGGCGGGGAGAACACCGGGGAGCTGTTTTTT
TRBV6-2/TRBV6-3,TRBJ2-3,many,TRBD2,CASSYPLEAGGPADTQYF,TGTGCCAGCAGTTACCCCCTCGAGGCGGGGGGGCCTGCAGATACGCAGTATTTT
TRBV20-1,TRBJ2-5,many,TRBD2,CSARGLAPETQYF,TGCAGTGCTAGAGGACTAGCGCCGGAGACCCAGTACTTC
TRBV5-1,TRBJ1-5,many,TRBD1,CASSSEPTGGSNQPQHF,TGCGCCAGCAGCTCCGAACCGACAGGGGGTAGCAATCAGCCCCAGCATTTT
TRBV9,TRBJ2-5,many,NA,CASSTHRGQETQYF,TGTGCCAGCAGCACCCATAGGGGCCAAGAGACCCAGTACTTC
TRBV5-1,TRBJ2-3,few,NA,CASSLYTDTQYF,TGCGCCAGCAGCCTCTACACAGATACGCAGTATTTT
TRBV10-3,TRBJ1-2,many,TRBD1,CAISLPPGQMGNNYGYTF,TGTGCCATCAGCTTACCTCCGGGACAGATGGGAAATAACTATGGCTACACCTTC
TRBV15,TRBJ1-5,many,TRBD1,CATSSNRGIAPQHF,TGTGCCACCAGCAGTAACAGGGGAATCGCGCCCCAGCATTTT
TRBV6-5,TRBJ1-5,many,NA,CASSSQAPMEPQHF,TGTGCCAGCAGTTCTCAGGCACCCATGGAGCCCCAGCATTTT
TRBV16,TRBJ1-2,few,TRBD1,CASSLQGMDGYTF,TGTGCCAGCAGCCTACAGGGGATGGATGGCTACACCTTC
TRBV6-1,TRBJ2-1,NA,NA,CASSELATSYNEQFF,TGTGCCAGCAGTGAACTAGCGACGTCCTACAATGAGCAGTTCTTC
TRBV7-2,TRBJ2-2,NA,NA,CASSTFGGGELFF,TGTGCCAGCAGCACCTTCGGGGGCGGGGAGCTGTTTTTT
TRBV18,TRBJ2-1,many,NA,CASSTGLDEQFF,TGTGCCAGCTCCACAGGGCTGGATGAGCAGTTCTTC
TRBV28,TRBJ2-7,many,NA,CASSPFGAGISYEQYF,TGTGCCAGCAGTCCCTTCGGGGCGGGGATCTCCTACGAGCAGTACTTC
TRBV10-1,TRBJ2-1,many,TRBD2,CASSPGLAEEQFF,TGCGCCAGCAGCCCGGGACTAGCGGAAGAGCAGTTCTTC
TRBV6-5,TRBJ2-2,NA,NA,CASSSPTGELFF,TGTGCCAGCAGTTCTCCTACCGGGGAGCTGTTTTTT
TRBV20-1,TRBJ1-5,NA,NA,CSARDGTRVGNSNQPQHF,TGCAGTGCTAGAGATGGGACAAGGGTTGGGAATAGCAATCAGCCCCAGCATTTT
TRBV5-1,TRBJ2-1,NA,TRBD2,CASSWTMGGRYNEQFF,TGCGCCAGCAGCTGGACCATGGGAGGGCGGTACAATGAGCAGTTCTTC
TRBV20-1,TRBJ2-1,many,NA,CSARFGETYNEQFF,TGCAGTGCTAGGTTCGGTGAAACCTACAATGAGCAGTTCTTC
TRBV19,TRBJ2-5,NA,NA,CASSIKSVGSSYF,TGTGCCAGTAGTATTAAGTCTGTGGGAAGTTCGTACTTC
TRBV12-3/TRBV12-4,TRBJ1-2,few,TRBD1,CASSPGYRGQANYGYTF,TGTGCCAGCAGCCCCGGGTACAGGGGGCAAGCTAACTATGGCTACACCTTC
TRBV11-2,TRBJ2-1,NA,TRBD2,CASSTGLAGIYNEQFF,TGTGCCAGCAGCACGGGACTAGCGGGAATCTACAATGAGCAGTTCTTC
TRBV5-1,TRBJ1-2,many,TRBD1,CASSLGTGEGYTF,TGCGCCAGCAGCTTAGGGACAGGGGAAGGCTACACCTTC
TRBV7-2,TRBJ2-1,NA,NA,CASSLPVYNEQFF,TGTGCCAGCAGCTTACCGGTTTACAATGAGCAGTTCTTC
TRBV2,TRBJ2-2,few,NA,CASTGALNTGELFF,TGTGCCAGCACAGGGGCTTTGAACACCGGGGAGCTGTTTTTT
TRBV14,TRBJ2-3,many,TRBD2,CASSQDLAGGGTQYF,TGTGCCAGCAGCCAAGATCTAGCGGGAGGCGGTACGCAGTATTTT
TRBV3-1,TRBJ1-6,few,NA,CASSQRDGRNSPLHF,TGTGCCAGCAGCCAACGGGACGGAAGGAATTCACCCCTCCACTTT
TRBV7-2,TRBJ2-6,many,NA,CASSLVLSGANVLTF,TGTGCCAGCAGCTTAGTGCTCTCTGGGGCCAACGTCCTGACTTTC
TRBV4-1,TRBJ1-3,many,NA,CASSQIATQAGVSGNTIYF,TGCGCCAGCAGCCAAATTGCAACCCAGGCAGGAGTCTCTGGAAACACCATATATTTT
TRBV2,TRBJ2-1,many,TRBD2,CASSEASLAGGNEQFF,TGTGCCAGCAGTGAAGCGTCTCTAGCGGGAGGCAATGAGCAGTTCTTC
TRBV12-3/TRBV12-4,TRBJ1-1,many,TRBD1,CASSQLGQGRAFF,TGTGCCAGCAGCCAACTCGGACAGGGAAGAGCTTTCTTT
TRBV4-2,TRBJ2-1,NA,TRBD2,CASSQGLAGGPRNNEQFF,TGTGCCAGCAGCCAGGGACTAGCGGGAGGCCCAAGAAACAATGAGCAGTTCTTC
TRBV24-1,TRBJ1-5,few,TRBD1,CATSDKQGIPNQPQHF,TGTGCCACCAGTGACAAACAGGGGATACCCAATCAGCCCCAGCATTTT
TRBV28,TRBJ2-7,few,NA,CASTGHNAYEQYF,TGTGCCAGCACTGGCCACAACGCCTACGAGCAGTACTTC
TRBV6-5,TRBJ2-2,few,NA,CASSYRAGELFF,TGTGCCAGCAGTTACAGGGCCGGGGAGCTGTTTTTT
TRBV7-9,TRBJ1-2,NA,TRBD1,CASSLGQVHGYTF,TGTGCCAGCAGCTTGGGACAGGTTCATGGCTACACCTTC
TRBV9,TRBJ2-2,many,NA,CASSPVAVGTGELFF,TGTGCCAGCAGCCCAGTGGCCGTTGGCACCGGGGAGCTGTTTTTT
TRBV7-2,TRBJ1-1,many,NA,CASSLWAMGDTEAFF,TGTGCCAGCAGCTTATGGGCGATGGGGGACACTGAAGCTTTCTTT
TRBV11-2,TRBJ2-2,NA,TRBD2,CASSLVLAGNGELFF,TGTGCCAGCAGCTTAGTCCTAGCGGGGAACGGGGAGCTGTTTTTT